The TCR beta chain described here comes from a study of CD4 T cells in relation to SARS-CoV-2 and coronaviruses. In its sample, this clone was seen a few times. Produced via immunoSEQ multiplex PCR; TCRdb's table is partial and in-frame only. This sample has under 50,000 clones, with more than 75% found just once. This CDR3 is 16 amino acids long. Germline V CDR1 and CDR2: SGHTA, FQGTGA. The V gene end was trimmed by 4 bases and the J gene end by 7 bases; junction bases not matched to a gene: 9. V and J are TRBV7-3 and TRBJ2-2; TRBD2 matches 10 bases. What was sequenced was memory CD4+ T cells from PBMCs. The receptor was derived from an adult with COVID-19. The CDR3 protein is CASSSSGGPSVGELFF. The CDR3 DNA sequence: TGTGCCAGCAGCTCTAGCGGGGGACCTTCTGTCGGGGAGCTGTTTTTT.